This TCR beta chain was captured by sequencing in a study of blood T cell repertoires in COVID-19. This clone occurred a few times. V was trimmed by 1 base and J by 0 bases, leaving 13 bases between them. Looked up from germline, CDR1 is LGHNA and CDR2 is YNFKEQ. The CDR3 extends over 17 amino acids. Assay used: immunoSEQ multiplex PCR; TCRdb lists only in-frame clones, some missing. The table lists over 130,000 clones, about nine tenths of them singletons. Sequencing was carried out using peripheral blood. The TCR was taken from a human donor in a cohort sampled during active COVID-19. V gene TRBV4-2 combines with J gene TRBJ1-5; D call uncertain. CDR3 nucleotide sequence: TGTGCCAGCAGCCAAGCCACCGGGGTTTATAGCAATCAGCCCCAGCATTTT. This translates into CASSQATGVYSNQPQHF.